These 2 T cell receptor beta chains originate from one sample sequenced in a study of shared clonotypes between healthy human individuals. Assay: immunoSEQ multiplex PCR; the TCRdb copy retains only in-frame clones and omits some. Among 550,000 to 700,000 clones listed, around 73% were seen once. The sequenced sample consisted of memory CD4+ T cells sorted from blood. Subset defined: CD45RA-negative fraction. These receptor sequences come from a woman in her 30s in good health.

The CDR3 DNA reads TGTGCCAGCACTGGGAAGCGGATGAACACTGAAGCTTTCTTT. Its protein is CASTGKRMNTEAFF. The chain is built from TRBV25-1 and TRBJ1-1; D not resolved. This CDR3 region has 14 residues. Trimming cost V 7 bases and J 0 bases, with 12 bases left between them. The germline V gene has CDR1 MGHDK and CDR2 SYGVNS.

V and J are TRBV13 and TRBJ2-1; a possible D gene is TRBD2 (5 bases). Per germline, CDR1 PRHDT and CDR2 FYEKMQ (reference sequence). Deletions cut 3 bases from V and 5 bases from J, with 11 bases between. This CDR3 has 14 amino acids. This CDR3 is CASSFFGLNNEQFF. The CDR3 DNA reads TGTGCCAGCAGCTTTTTTGGACTCAACAATGAGCAGTTCTTC.